Sequencing of this T cell receptor beta chain was carried out in a study of identical twins. A single record per CDR3 protein comes from TCRdb applying MiXCR to the 5' RACE reads. The sample lists about 190,000 distinct CDR3 sequences; 15% to 20% were seen once. V lost 1 base and J 3 bases, leaving 7 bases between the germline ends. The CDR3 sequence is 14 residues long. Germline V lookup: CDR1 LNHNV, CDR2 YYDKDF (reference sequence). This clonotype appeared a few times. These data were also reused for a study on T cells expressing NK-cell markers.

This sequence was found in a woman between 18 and 29 years old in good health. Sequencing input: CD8+ T cells sorted from blood. This chain joins TRBV15 and TRBJ2-1; D ambiguous. The CDR3 reads CATSRAPLYNEQFF. CDR3 DNA sequence: TGTGCCACCAGCAGAGCCCCGCTCTACAATGAGCAGTTCTTC.